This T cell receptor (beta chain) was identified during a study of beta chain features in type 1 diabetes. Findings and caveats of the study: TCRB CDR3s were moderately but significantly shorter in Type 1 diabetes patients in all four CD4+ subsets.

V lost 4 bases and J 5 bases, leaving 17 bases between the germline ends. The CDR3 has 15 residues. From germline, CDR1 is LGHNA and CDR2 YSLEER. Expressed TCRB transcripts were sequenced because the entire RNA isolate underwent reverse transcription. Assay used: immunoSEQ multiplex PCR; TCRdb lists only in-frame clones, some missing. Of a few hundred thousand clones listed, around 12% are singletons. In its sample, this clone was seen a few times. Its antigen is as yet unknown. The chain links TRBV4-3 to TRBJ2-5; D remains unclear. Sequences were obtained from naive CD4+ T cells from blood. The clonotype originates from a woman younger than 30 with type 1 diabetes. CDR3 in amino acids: CASSPEAGWSETQYF. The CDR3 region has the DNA TGCGCCAGCAGCCCAGAGGCCGGGTGGAGCGAGACCCAGTACTTC.